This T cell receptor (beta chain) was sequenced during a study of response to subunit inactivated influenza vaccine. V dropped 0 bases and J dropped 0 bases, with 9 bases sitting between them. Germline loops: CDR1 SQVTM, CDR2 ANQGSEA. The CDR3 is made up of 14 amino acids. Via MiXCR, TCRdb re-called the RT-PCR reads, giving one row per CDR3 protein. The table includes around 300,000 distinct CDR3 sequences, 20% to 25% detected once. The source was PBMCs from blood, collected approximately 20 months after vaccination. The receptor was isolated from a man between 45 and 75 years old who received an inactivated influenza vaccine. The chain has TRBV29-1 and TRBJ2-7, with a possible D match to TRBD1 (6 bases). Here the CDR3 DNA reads TGCAGCGTTGAAGAGGGGACATTCTCCTACGAGCAGTACTTC. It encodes CSVEEGTFSYEQYF.